This T cell receptor (beta chain) was captured in a study of molecular identifiers for immune sequencing clone quantification. About the research overall: Five portions were made in replicates from RNA of approximately 22,000 or 94,000 naive CD8 cells, and four underwent sequencing. Overall study results and limits: Spiked Jurkat TCR RNA equivalent to one cell reportedly surfaced among some 1 million naive cells.

Using its own MiXCR run on the PCR reads, TCRdb lists one record per CDR3 protein. The sample contains about 9,800 distinct CDR3 sequences, around 19% of which appear only once. The CDR3 covers 13 residues. CDR1 LGHNA and CDR2 YSLEER come from the germline V gene. Trimming left V 0 bases short and J 9 bases short, with 11 bases between. The sample holds many counts of this clonotype. The antigen is unknown. Each library that profiled naive CD8 cells came from around 20,000 to 1,000,000 sorted cells with 10%, 30% or 50% RNA. The chain joins TRBV4-3 to TRBJ2-5; D gene ambiguous. Sequenced material: naive CD8+ T cells from blood, with Jurkat cell RNA spiked in. Specified subset: FACS-sorted CD8+CD4-CCR7+CD45RA+ naive T cells. The source is a human donor in good health. Some libraries in this study had Jurkat cell RNA spiked in. CDR3 sequence: CASSQDQGESQYF. In DNA, the CDR3 is TGCGCCAGCAGCCAAGATCAAGGAGAATCCCAGTACTTC.